The T cell receptor (beta chain) under discussion was sequenced for a study of blood T cell repertoires in COVID-19. The CDR3 spans 13 residues. V shed 4 bases and J 7 bases; nucleotides not matched to a gene: 6. Germline loops: CDR1 KGHSH, CDR2 LQKENI. Enrollees, about 18 to 95 years old, lived in 20 to 25 US areas. Recovery meant two consecutive negative NP/OP PCR tests, professional clearance, or resolved symptoms. TCRdb keeps only in-frame clones here, not all; method: immunoSEQ multiplex PCR. The data contain more than 350,000 clones, around 89% of them seen just once; the ten biggest clones take up 1%.

The chain uses TRBV18 and TRBJ2-7; TRBD1 matches at 8 bases. The sequence was collected from a young man who had recovered from COVID-19. Sequenced: PBMCs or T cells enriched from blood (not recorded which). DNA of the CDR3: TGTGCCAGCTCACAGCAGGGGGCGGGAGAGCAGTACTTC. Protein: CASSQQGAGEQYF.